The 19 T cell receptor beta chains in this list originate from one sample, sequenced in a study of T cells in Graves' hyperthyroidism and ophthalmopathy. Researchers amplified the TCR beta CDR3 regions from RNA transcripts. TCR CDR3 underwent first-round RT-PCR with the HTBI primer set. TCRdb used MiXCR to reprocess the multiplex PCR reads, holding one entry per CDR3 protein. The data show 400,000 to 450,000 distinct CDR3 sequences, with about 14% seen just once and about 12% held by the top ten. What was sequenced was blood. These receptors came from a man between 18 and 29 years old with Graves' ophthalmopathy.

V is TRBV20-1 and J is TRBJ2-2; 11 bases are shared with TRBD2. The ends lost 0 bases at V and 4 bases at J; junction bases unmatched: 7. Germline V gene lookup returns CDR1 DFQATT and CDR2 SNEGSKA (reference sequence). The CDR3 covers 17 residues. This CDR3 reads CSARDRLAGSATGELFF. In nucleotides, the CDR3 is TGCAGTGCTAGAGATCGACTAGCGGGGTCGGCCACCGGGGAGCTGTTTTTT.

This clonotype was seen ten or more times. The CDR3 loop reads CASSSRTGGADTQYF. CDR3 coding DNA: TGTGCCAGCAGTTCTCGGACAGGGGGCGCAGATACGCAGTATTTT. The chain carries TRBV27 and TRBJ2-3; 11 positions match TRBD1. CDR1 is MNHEY, CDR2 SMNVEV, per germline (reference sequence). Germline trimming cut 4 bases from V and 4 bases from J; bases unmatched to any gene: 4. The CDR3 is 15 residues long.

The chain recombines TRBV6-5 with TRBJ1-4, with unresolved D. The germline V gene has CDR1 MNHEY and CDR2 SVGAGI. The CDR3 totals 15 residues. V lost 0 bases to trimming and J lost 5 bases, with 10 bases between them. The CDR3 loop is CASSYSKRVNEKLFF. DNA of the CDR3: TGTGCCAGCAGTTACTCGAAAAGGGTCAATGAAAAACTGTTTTTT.

In its sample, this clonotype was seen many times. At one of its ends the junction is not consistent with the germline gene, which may arise from a read error. This chain uses TRBV3-1 with TRBJ2-1, with 7 bases that match TRBD2. Germline CDR1 is LGHDT and CDR2 is YNNKEL (reference sequence). The CDR3 length is 14 residues. The CDR3 bases are TGTGCCAGCGGCCATGCGGGAGCTGGGAATGAGCAGTTCTTC. It yields the protein CASGHAGAGNEQFF.

This clonotype was seen at least ten times. V usage is TRBV2 and J usage is TRBJ2-7, with TRBD2 as a possible D gene (6 bases). The CDR3 extends over 16 amino acids. Trimming shortened V by 1 base and J by 0 bases, and 13 bases separated the two germline ends. CDR1 is SNHLY and CDR2 is FYNNEI in the germline V gene. In nucleotides, the CDR3 is TGTGCCAGCAGTGAAGATCCGGCGGGGAGCTCCTACGAGCAGTACTTC. Protein sequence: CASSEDPAGSSYEQYF.

This clonotype appeared a few times. The V call is TRBV4-1, the J call TRBJ2-5; TRBD1 matches 7 bases. Germline CDR1 reads MGHRA; CDR2 reads YSYEKL. With V trimmed by 1 base and J by 2 bases, 7 bases remained unmatched. The CDR3 extends over 16 amino acids. The CDR3 sequence: CASSQGFGTAQETQYF. In DNA form, the CDR3 reads TGCGCCAGCAGCCAAGGATTCGGGACAGCTCAAGAGACCCAGTACTTC.

This clonotype has a count of ten or more. V usage is TRBV29-1 and J usage is TRBJ2-3, with a tentative D call TRBD2 (5 bases). Germline values: CDR1 SQVTM, CDR2 ANQGSEA. The CDR3 spans 10 residues. V was clipped by 7 bases and J by 6 bases, with 8 bases between them. The CDR3 loop reads CSGRIDTQYF. The CDR3 nucleotides are TGCAGCGGGAGGATCGATACGCAGTATTTT.

The chain recombines TRBV4-1 with TRBJ1-1; D is ambiguous. Germline V CDR1 and CDR2: MGHRA, YSYEKL. The CDR3 is 15 residues long. V gave up 4 bases and J gave up 4 bases, with 16 bases separating them. The chain's CDR3 is CASSLPYSSGTEAFF. In DNA, the CDR3 is TGCGCCAGCAGCCTACCTTACAGTAGCGGCACTGAAGCTTTCTTT.

There are a few counts of this clonotype. The chain carries TRBV6-2 or TRBV6-3 and TRBJ2-5; D is ambiguous. Germline V gene sequence: CDR1 MNHEY, CDR2 SVGEGT. V gave up 7 bases and J gave up 1 base, with 10 bases separating them. CDR3 length equals 13 residues. The CDR3 region has the DNA TGTGCCAGCAACGGGCCATCCCAAGAGACCCAGTACTTC. Translated, it gives CASNGPSQETQYF.

This clonotype was observed at least ten times. The chain uses TRBV29-1 and TRBJ1-1, with D possibly matching TRBD1 (5 bases). The germline gives CDR1 SQVTM, CDR2 ANQGSEA. The V gene lost 3 bases and the J gene lost 4 bases, with 21 bases spanning the gap. This CDR3 comprises 16 residues. In DNA, the CDR3 is TGCAGCGTTGACGGAGGGGCAGGAGGGGTGGGCACTGAAGCTTTCTTT. Amino acid sequence: CSVDGGAGGVGTEAFF.

The chain links TRBV9 to TRBJ2-7, with D perhaps being TRBD1 or TRBD2 (5 bases each). V was shortened by 4 bases and J by 6 bases, with 20 bases between the two germline ends. Per germline, CDR1 SGDLS and CDR2 YYNGEE. This CDR3 spans 15 amino acids. CDR3 protein: CASSPAGTSRAEQYF. CDR3 in DNA: TGTGCCAGCAGCCCAGCCGGGACCTCACGGGCCGAGCAGTACTTC. Full variable domain (missing parts from reference TRBV9 and TRBJ2-7): DSGVTQTPKHLITATGQRVTLRCSPRSGDLSVYWYQQSLDQGLQFLIQYYNGEERAKGNILERFSAQQFPDLHSELNLSSLELGDSALYFCASSPAGTSRAEQYFGPGTRLTVT.

This clonotype was counted ten times or more. V is TRBV24-1 and J is TRBJ1-1, with D perhaps matching TRBD1 (5 bases). This CDR3 has 14 amino acids. From germline, CDR1 is KGHDR and CDR2 SFDVKD. The V gene lost 5 bases and the J gene lost 1 base, with 10 bases spanning the gap. The CDR3 here is CATSGQGGNTEAFF. The CDR3 nucleotides are TGTGCCACCAGTGGCCAGGGAGGGAACACTGAAGCTTTCTTT.

The chain joins TRBV12-5 to TRBJ2-5; D is ambiguous. The CDR3 runs 10 residues. Germline V gene lookup returns CDR1 LGHNT and CDR2 FRNRAP. Trimming took off 10 bases at V and 3 bases at J, with 6 bases between the two ends. The CDR3 region has the DNA TGTGCTAATGGAAAAGAGACCCAGTACTTC. Translating gives CANGKETQYF.

A note on this clonotype: A read error may produce the germline difference seen at one junction end. The V and J genes are TRBV20-1 and TRBJ1-2, with D perhaps matching TRBD1 (6 bases). This CDR3 spans 14 amino acids. CDR1 and CDR2 (germline): DFQATT, SNEGSKA (reference sequence). CDR3 region: CGATAPRGNYGYTF. The CDR3 nucleotides are TGCGGTGCTACAGCACCCAGGGGTAACTATGGCTACACCTTC.

This clonotype was counted many times. The chain is built from TRBV20-1 and TRBJ2-7; TRBD2 aligns across 8 bases. Germline assignment: CDR1 DFQATT and CDR2 SNEGSKA (reference sequence). V was clipped by 1 base and J by 4 bases; unmatched bases: 3. The CDR3 runs 13 residues. Written as DNA, the CDR3 is TGCAGTGCTAGAGCGGGGGGGAGGTACGAGCAGTACTTC. Its protein is CSARAGGRYEQYF.

This chain connects TRBV14 to TRBJ1-6, with a weak D call TRBD1 (5 bases). CDR1 and CDR2 from the germline V gene are SGHDN and FVKESK. V was cut by 0 bases and J by 8 bases, with 11 bases left in between. The CDR3 runs 15 residues. CDR3 nucleotide sequence: TGTGCCAGCAGCCAAGAGGCAGGGTCGTATTCACCCCTCCACTTT. Translating gives CASSQEAGSYSPLHF.

This clonotype was recorded at least ten times. This sequence joins TRBV2 and TRBJ2-2; unclear D gene. Germline CDR1 and CDR2: SNHLY and FYNNEI. The CDR3 sequence is 11 residues long. V lost 9 bases to trimming and J lost 2 bases, with 4 bases between them. CDR3 bases: TGTGCCAGTACTAACACCGGGGAGCTGTTTTTT. Its translation is CASTNTGELFF. The variable domain in full, completed from reference TRBV2 and TRBJ2-2, reads EPEVTQTPSHQVTQMGQEVILRCVPISNHLYFYWYRQILGQKVEFLVSFYNNEISEKSEIFDDQFSVERPDGSNFTLKIRSTKLEDSAMYFCASTNTGELFFGEGSRLTVL.

Many counts were recorded for this clonotype. The chain has TRBV16 and TRBJ2-7; TRBD1 matches at 11 bases. V lost 5 bases and J lost 2; bases outside the gene matches: 5. Per germline, CDR1 KGHSY and CDR2 FQNENV. The CDR3 is 15 amino acids. Here the CDR3 reads CASSGTGQGAYEQYF. CDR3 coding DNA: TGTGCCAGCAGCGGGACGGGACAGGGGGCCTACGAGCAGTACTTC.

The chain is built from TRBV11-3 and TRBJ2-5; 7 positions match TRBD2. CDR3 length: 15 amino acids. The V and J ends lost 0 bases and 4 bases, in that order; junction bases with no gene match: 5. From germline, CDR1 is SGHNT and CDR2 YENEEA. CDR3 amino acids: CASSLEYGGGETQYF. The CDR3 nucleotides are TGTGCCAGCAGCTTAGAATATGGCGGGGGAGAGACCCAGTACTTC.